The 32 T cell receptor beta chains listed next were all sequenced from one sample in a study of blood T cell repertoires in COVID-19. Clones were read by immunoSEQ multiplex PCR, and TCRdb kept only the in-frame ones, dropping some. The profile shows tens of thousands of clones, 75% to 95% of them singletons. Sequencing used peripheral blood. The receptors shown here come from a man aged 35 to 55 with acute or convalescent COVID-19.

In its sample, this clone was seen once. The V gene is TRBV3-1 (or the pseudogene TRBV3-2), the J gene TRBJ2-7, with TRBD2 matching 10 bases. Per the germline V gene, CDR1 is LGHDT and CDR2 is YNNKEL (reference sequence). V lost 5 bases, J lost 4 bases, and 5 bases stayed unmatched. The CDR3 totals 14 residues. The DNA of the CDR3 is TGTGCCAGCAGCGTGATGACTAGCGGGTACGAGCAGTACTTC. Protein product: CASSVMTSGYEQYF.

The chain recombines TRBV18 with TRBJ1-1; tentatively, D is TRBD1 (5 bases). Germline-derived CDR1 and CDR2 are KGHSH and LQKENI. The CDR3 has 14 residues. Trimming took off 3 bases at V and 1 base at J, with 9 bases between the two ends. The CDR3 DNA is TGTGCCAGCTCACCGGGACTACAGAACACTGAAGCTTTCTTT. Translated, it gives CASSPGLQNTEAFF.

The rearrangement links TRBV9 to TRBJ2-5; D ambiguous. This CDR3 contains 14 residues. V lost 0 bases to trimming and J lost 3 bases, with 9 bases between them. Germline V gene lookup returns CDR1 SGDLS and CDR2 YYNGEE. CDR3 region: CASSVAIREETQYF. CDR3 coding DNA: TGTGCCAGCAGCGTAGCTATTAGAGAAGAGACCCAGTACTTC.

On this clone: This sample also contains other DNA sequences that code for the same CDR3. The chain is built from TRBV10-3 and TRBJ1-1, with 10 bases that match TRBD1. The germline gives CDR1 ENHRY, CDR2 SYGVKD. CDR3 size: 14 residues. J lost 1 base, V lost 6 bases, and 2 bases had no gene match. The CDR3 coding sequence is TGTGCCATCAGGAGGGACAGGGGGAACACTGAAGCTTTCTTT. Protein: CAIRRDRGNTEAFF.

The rearrangement links TRBV7-2 to TRBJ2-2; D is uncertain. Trimming left V 3 bases short and J 2 bases short, with 13 bases between. The CDR3 totals 16 residues. In germline, CDR1 is SGHTA, CDR2 FQGNSA. CDR3 DNA sequence: TGTGCCAGCAGCTTCTTTCCAGCGCCTAACACCGGGGAGCTGTTTTTT. It specifies CASSFFPAPNTGELFF.

The chain has TRBV27 and TRBJ2-7, with TRBD2 identical over 13 bases. CDR1 and CDR2 from the germline V gene are MNHEY and SMNVEV (reference sequence). This CDR3 region has 15 residues. Trimming at V came to 6 bases and at J to 2 bases, leaving 4 bases not matched to a gene. In nucleotides, the CDR3 is TGTGCCAGCAGCCTAGGGACTAGCGGGACCTACGAGCAGTACTTC. This sequence encodes CASSLGTSGTYEQYF.

The rearrangement links TRBV2 to TRBJ1-1, with TRBD1 matching 7 bases. The V gene's germline CDR1 is SNHLY and CDR2 FYNNEI. J was trimmed by 5 bases and V by 4 bases; bases with no gene match: 7. This CDR3 comprises 14 residues. The CDR3 reads CASSAYRGRTEAFF. CDR3 in DNA: TGTGCCAGCAGTGCTTACAGGGGTCGAACTGAAGCTTTCTTT.

The chain joins TRBV2 to TRBJ2-4; 7 bases are a match to TRBD1. Looked up from germline, CDR1 is SNHLY and CDR2 is FYNNEI. CDR3 length equals 14 residues. Losses at the gene ends were 7 bases for V and 1 base for J; bases not matched to a gene: 4. The CDR3 DNA is TGTGCCAGCACCCCACAGGGGGCCAAAAACATTCAGTACTTC. It encodes CASTPQGAKNIQYF.

The V and J genes are TRBV6-5 and TRBJ2-1; 7 nucleotides line up with TRBD2. J was trimmed by 7 bases and V by 6 bases; bases with no gene match: 12. Looked up from germline, CDR1 is MNHEY and CDR2 is SVGAGI. There are 15 residues in the CDR3. The DNA for the CDR3 is TGTGCCAGCAGGGGGAGGGCGGGAAACTTAAATGAGCAGTTCTTC. Translating it yields CASRGRAGNLNEQFF.

The chain uses TRBV2 and TRBJ1-6; 9 positions match TRBD1. This CDR3 is 15 amino acids long. Germline values: CDR1 SNHLY, CDR2 FYNNEI. The V gene end was trimmed by 4 bases and the J gene end by 7 bases; junction bases not matched to a gene: 5. CDR3 region: CASSGTGAGNSPLHF. The CDR3 nucleotides are TGTGCCAGCAGTGGGACAGGGGCTGGGAATTCACCCCTCCACTTT.

This chain connects TRBV30 to TRBJ2-5, with D possibly being TRBD1 (6 bases). The CDR3 is 15 amino acids. V lost 3 bases and J 0 bases, leaving 14 bases between the germline ends. Germline CDR1 and CDR2: GTSNPN and SVGIG (reference sequence). The CDR3 DNA is TGTGCCTGGAGCATAGGGCAGGGGTACCAAGAGACCCAGTACTTC. It yields the protein CAWSIGQGYQETQYF.

The V gene is TRBV7-9, the J gene TRBJ1-2; 8 nucleotides match TRBD1. CDR1 SEHNR and CDR2 FQNEAQ come from the germline V gene (reference sequence). This CDR3 is built from 14 residues. V trimming: 3 bases; J trimming: 6 bases; junction bases outside the gene matches: 6. The CDR3 nucleotides are TGTGCCAGCAGCTTCGCAGGGGGCATGGATGGCTACACCTTC. Translated: CASSFAGGMDGYTF.

The J gene is TRBJ2-7, the V gene TRBV7-9; 9 bases are a match to TRBD2. The ends lost 1 base at V and 4 bases at J; junction bases unmatched: 2. Germline loops: CDR1 SEHNR, CDR2 FQNEAQ (reference sequence). This CDR3 has 14 amino acids. Here the CDR3 DNA reads TGTGCCAGCAGCTTAGTTAGCGGGAGTTACGAGCAGTACTTC. Translated: CASSLVSGSYEQYF.

The V gene is TRBV5-8, the J gene TRBJ2-7, with 10 bases lining up with TRBD2. The germline V gene has CDR1 SGHTS and CDR2 YDEGEE. V shed 9 bases, J shed 4 bases, and the junction held 7 bases outside the gene matches. This CDR3 is 13 amino acids long. The CDR3 spells CANQLAGVYEQYF. DNA of the CDR3: TGTGCCAATCAGCTAGCGGGAGTTTACGAGCAGTACTTC.

In its sample, this clone was seen once. J is TRBJ2-7 and V is TRBV6-5; 8 nucleotides align to TRBD1. V dropped 6 bases and J dropped 1; count of bases not matched to a gene: 8. Germline V gives CDR1 MNHEY, CDR2 SVGAGI. This CDR3 is 15 amino acids long. This CDR3 reads CASSPIDRGSYEQYF. DNA for the CDR3: TGTGCCAGCAGCCCAATCGACAGGGGTTCCTACGAGCAGTACTTC.

The V gene is TRBV6-5, the J gene TRBJ1-1, with no clear D. CDR1 and CDR2 (germline): MNHEY, SVGAGI. The V gene lost 2 bases and the J gene lost 10 bases, with 8 bases spanning the gap. This CDR3 has 11 residues. In DNA, the CDR3 is TGTGCCAGCAGTTACGAGTTTCTAGCTTTCTTT. It codes for CASSYEFLAFF.

This sequence joins TRBV6-2 or TRBV6-3 and TRBJ1-6; D perhaps matches TRBD1 (5 bases). V lost 2 bases, J lost 10 bases, and 12 bases lay in between. Germline CDR1 MNHEY, CDR2 SVGEGT. This CDR3 is 14 amino acids long. The CDR3 coding sequence is TGTGCCAGCAGTTACGACGGGGGAAAATCACCCCTCCACTTT. Protein: CASSYDGGKSPLHF.

The chain has TRBV27 and TRBJ2-5, with TRBD2 matching 8 bases. Trimming at V came to 5 bases and at J to 3 bases, leaving 11 bases not matched to a gene. Germline loops: CDR1 MNHEY, CDR2 SMNVEV (reference sequence). The CDR3 is 16 residues long. CDR3 DNA: TGTGCCAGCAGTGAGAGCGGGGGCGGAGTGGAAGAGACCCAGTACTTC. Its protein product is CASSESGGGVEETQYF.

The rearrangement joins TRBV30 to TRBJ1-1; 7 bases are shared with TRBD1. CDR1 is GTSNPN, CDR2 SVGIG, per germline (reference sequence). This CDR3 comprises 14 residues. With 4 bases clipped from V and 4 bases from J, the junction kept 9 bases outside the gene matches. The CDR3 region is CAWKPQTGPTEAFF. The CDR3 DNA is TGTGCCTGGAAGCCCCAGACAGGGCCCACTGAAGCTTTCTTT.

The chain has TRBV19 and TRBJ2-7; 8 bases map to TRBD1. The germline CDR1 and CDR2 sequences are LNHDA and SQIVND (reference sequence). J gave up 1 base and V 7 bases, and 3 bases lay outside the gene matches. The length of the CDR3 is 13 residues. CDR3 sequence (DNA): TGTGCCAGTATGGGACAGGCGTCCTACGAGCAGTACTTC. Amino acids: CASMGQASYEQYF.

CDR3: CASSRQRTVGEAFF. DNA for the CDR3: TGTGCCAGCAGCCGGCAACGGACAGTCGGTGAAGCTTTCTTT. The gene calls are TRBV7-2 and TRBJ1-1; D is perhaps TRBD1 (6 bases). The CDR3 has 14 residues. V lost 5 bases and J 7 bases, leaving 17 bases between the germline ends. Germline V CDR1 and CDR2: SGHTA, FQGNSA.

This clone has a handful of counts. This chain links TRBV5-4 with TRBJ2-2; possibly TRBD2 for D (6 bases). CDR1 is SGHNT, CDR2 YYREEE, per germline (reference sequence). CDR3 length: 17 residues. With 3 bases removed from V and 4 bases from J, the gap between germline ends came to 19 bases. CDR3 sequence (DNA): TGTGCCAGCAGCTCTGGGGCGGGGCCCTCGAGCACCGGGGAGCTGTTTTTT. The encoded protein is CASSSGAGPSSTGELFF. The whole variable domain, remainder taken from reference TRBV5-4 and TRBJ2-2, is ETGVTQSPTHLIKTRGQQVTLRCSSQSGHNTVSWYQQALGQGPQFIFQYYREEENGRGNFPPRFSGLQFPNYSSELNVNALELDDSALYLCASSSGAGPSSTGELFFGEGSRLTVL.

J is TRBJ2-1 and V is TRBV9; 10 bases are shared with TRBD1. Germline CDR1 is SGDLS and CDR2 is YYNGEE. CDR3 length: 16 residues. With V trimmed by 4 bases and J by 2 bases, 6 bases remained unmatched. The CDR3 loop reads CASSPRQGATYNEQFF. In DNA, the CDR3 is TGTGCCAGCAGCCCCCGACAGGGGGCCACCTACAATGAGCAGTTCTTC.

This clone was counted once. V and J are TRBV27 and TRBJ2-5; the match to TRBD2 covers 11 bases. V lost 6 bases to trimming and J lost 0 bases; unmatched junction nucleotides: 9. The CDR3 length is 17 residues. CDR1 MNHEY and CDR2 SMNVEV come from the germline V gene (reference sequence). This chain's CDR3 is CASRPYLAGGNQETQYF. The CDR3 DNA follows: TGTGCCAGCAGACCATACTTAGCGGGAGGGAACCAAGAGACCCAGTACTTC.

The V call is TRBV2, the J call TRBJ2-5, with 7 bases that match TRBD2. The CDR3 contains 14 residues. V gave up 5 bases and J gave up 7 bases; unmatched junction bases: 10. Germline loops: CDR1 SNHLY, CDR2 FYNNEI. CDR3 bases: TGTGCCAGCAGTCACGAGGCGGGGGAGGTGACCCAGTACTTC. This sequence encodes CASSHEAGEVTQYF.

V is TRBV3-1 (or the pseudogene TRBV3-2) and J is TRBJ2-7; maybe TRBD1 (6 bases). This CDR3 has 15 amino acids. The V end lost 4 bases, the J end lost 5 bases, and 18 bases lay between the germline ends. Germline V gene lookup returns CDR1 LGHDT and CDR2 YNNKEL (reference sequence). The CDR3 sequence is CASSPRTAELNEQYF. The DNA for the CDR3 is TGTGCCAGCAGCCCACGGACAGCTGAGCTGAACGAGCAGTACTTC.

The genes are TRBV19 and TRBJ2-7; D might be TRBD1 (6 bases). The V gene's germline CDR1 is LNHDA and CDR2 SQIVND (reference sequence). The CDR3 loop spans 13 amino acids. V dropped 6 bases and J dropped 2 bases, with 11 bases sitting between them. The CDR3 spells CASRDTGTYEQYF. In DNA, the CDR3 is TGTGCCAGTAGGGATACAGGGACCTACGAGCAGTACTTC.

V usage is TRBV7-2 and J usage is TRBJ2-1; 7 nucleotides agree with TRBD2. Trimming at V came to 2 bases and at J to 3 bases, leaving 7 bases not matched to a gene. The CDR3 is 16 residues long. CDR1 and CDR2 from the germline V gene are SGHTA and FQGNSA. The CDR3 DNA is TGTGCCAGCAGCTTAAATCGGGACTACATCTACAATGAGCAGTTCTTC. It translates to CASSLNRDYIYNEQFF.

The table lists this clone with a few counts. The chain uses TRBV24-1 and TRBJ1-5; D gene unclear. This CDR3 has 15 amino acids. V lost 0 bases to trimming and J lost 3 bases, with 8 bases between them. Germline lookup yields CDR1 KGHDR and CDR2 SFDVKD. The CDR3 DNA sequence: TGTGCCACCAGTGATTTGCACGGGGTCAATCAGCCCCAGCATTTT. This translates into CATSDLHGVNQPQHF.

This clone was detected once. The chain joins TRBV4-2 to TRBJ2-4; 11 nucleotides line up with TRBD2. The CDR3 consists of 20 residues. Germline CDR1 and CDR2: LGHNA and YNFKEQ. V was pared by 0 bases and J by 0 bases, with 10 bases of the junction left unmatched. The chain's CDR3 is CASSQEEGSSGRLAKNIQYF. CDR3 in DNA: TGTGCCAGCAGCCAAGAAGAGGGCTCTAGCGGGAGGCTAGCCAAAAACATTCAGTACTTC.

The chain recombines TRBV27 with TRBJ2-3, with 12 bases aligning to TRBD2. This CDR3 contains 15 residues. With V trimmed by 2 bases and J by 3 bases, 0 bases remained unmatched. Germline V lookup: CDR1 MNHEY, CDR2 SMNVEV (reference sequence). CDR3 region: CASSLLAGGTDTQYF. Written as DNA, the CDR3 is TGTGCCAGCAGTTTACTAGCGGGAGGGACAGATACGCAGTATTTT.

The gene calls are TRBV6-1 and TRBJ1-2, with 8 bases lining up with TRBD1. This CDR3 contains 18 residues. CDR1 is MNHNS, CDR2 SASEGT, per germline. The V gene end was trimmed by 2 bases and the J gene end by 6 bases; junction bases not matched to a gene: 17. The CDR3 DNA is TGTGCCAGCAGTGAAAGGTGGGGACAGGTTATACCGCGGCATGGCTACACCTTC. It is translated as CASSERWGQVIPRHGYTF.